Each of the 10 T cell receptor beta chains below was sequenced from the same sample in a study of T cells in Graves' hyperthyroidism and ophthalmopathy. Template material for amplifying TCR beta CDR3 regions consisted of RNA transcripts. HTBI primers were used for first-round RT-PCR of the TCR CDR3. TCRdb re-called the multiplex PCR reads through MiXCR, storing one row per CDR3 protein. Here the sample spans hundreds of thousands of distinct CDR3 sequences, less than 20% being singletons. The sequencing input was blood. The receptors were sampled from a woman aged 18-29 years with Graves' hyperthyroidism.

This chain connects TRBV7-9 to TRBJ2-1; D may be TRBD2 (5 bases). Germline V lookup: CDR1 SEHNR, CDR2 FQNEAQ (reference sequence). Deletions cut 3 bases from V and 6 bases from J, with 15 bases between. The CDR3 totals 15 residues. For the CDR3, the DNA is TGTGCCAGCAGCTTTATAGGGTCGGGGAGCAATGAGCAGTTCTTC. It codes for CASSFIGSGSNEQFF.

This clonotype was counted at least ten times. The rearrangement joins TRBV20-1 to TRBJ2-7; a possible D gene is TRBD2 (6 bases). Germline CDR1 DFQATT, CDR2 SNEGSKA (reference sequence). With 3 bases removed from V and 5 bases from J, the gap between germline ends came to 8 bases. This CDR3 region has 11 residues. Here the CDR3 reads CSASGSHEQYF. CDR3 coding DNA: TGCAGTGCTAGCGGGAGCCACGAGCAGTACTTC.

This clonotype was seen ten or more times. DNA for the CDR3: TGTGCCAGCAGCCAAGGAACGCAGGGCAGGGAGACCCAGTACTTC. Its protein is CASSQGTQGRETQYF. The gene calls are TRBV3-1 and TRBJ2-5; perhaps TRBD1 as D (5 bases). Trimming pared 1 base from V and 5 bases from J, leaving 14 bases between. This CDR3 comprises 15 residues. From germline, CDR1 is LGHDT and CDR2 YNNKEL (reference sequence).

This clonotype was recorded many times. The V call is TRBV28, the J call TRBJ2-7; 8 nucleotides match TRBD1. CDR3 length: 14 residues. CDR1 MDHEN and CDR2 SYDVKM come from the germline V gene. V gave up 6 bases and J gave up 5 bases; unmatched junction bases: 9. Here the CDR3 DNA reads TGTGCCAGCAGCCCCATAGGACAGGGTAACGAGCAGTACTTC. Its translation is CASSPIGQGNEQYF.

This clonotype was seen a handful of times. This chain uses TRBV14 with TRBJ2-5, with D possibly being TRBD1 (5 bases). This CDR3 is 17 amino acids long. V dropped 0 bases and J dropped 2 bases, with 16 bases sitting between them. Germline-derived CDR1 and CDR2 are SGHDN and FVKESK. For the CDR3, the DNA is TGTGCCAGCAGCCAAGAGGTCACCCGACAGTTTCAAGAGACCCAGTACTTC. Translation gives CASSQEVTRQFQETQYF.

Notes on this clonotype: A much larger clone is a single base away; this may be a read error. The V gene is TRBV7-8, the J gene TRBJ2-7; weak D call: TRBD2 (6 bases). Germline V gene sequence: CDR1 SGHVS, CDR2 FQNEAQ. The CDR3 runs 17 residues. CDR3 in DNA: TGTGCCAGCGGCTTTAATGCCGGGACTCAAATTGCCTACGAGCAGTACTTC. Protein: CASGFNAGTQIAYEQYF. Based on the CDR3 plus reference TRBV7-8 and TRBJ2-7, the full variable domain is GAGVSQSPRYKVAKRGQDVALRCDPISGHVSLFWYQQALGQGPEFLTYFQNEAQLDKSGLPSDRFFAERPEGSVSTLKIQRTQQEDSAVYLCASGFNAGTQIAYEQYFGPGTRLTVT.

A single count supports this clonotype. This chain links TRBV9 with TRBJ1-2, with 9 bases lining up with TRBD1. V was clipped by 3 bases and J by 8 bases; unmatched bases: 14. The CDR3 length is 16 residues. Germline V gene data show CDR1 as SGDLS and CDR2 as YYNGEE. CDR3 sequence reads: CASSGRDRVFGIGYTF. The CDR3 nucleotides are TGTGCCAGCAGCGGCCGGGACAGGGTCTTTGGGATCGGCTACACCTTC.

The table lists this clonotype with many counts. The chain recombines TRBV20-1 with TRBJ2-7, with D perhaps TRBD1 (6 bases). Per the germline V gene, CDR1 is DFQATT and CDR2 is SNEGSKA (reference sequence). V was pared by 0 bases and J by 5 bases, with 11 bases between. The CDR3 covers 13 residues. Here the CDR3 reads CSARDPRGNEQYF. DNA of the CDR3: TGCAGTGCTAGAGATCCCAGGGGCAACGAGCAGTACTTC.

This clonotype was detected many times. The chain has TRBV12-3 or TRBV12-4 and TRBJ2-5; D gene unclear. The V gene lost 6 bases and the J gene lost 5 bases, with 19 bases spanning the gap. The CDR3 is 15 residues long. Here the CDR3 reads CASSPLGPGPETQYF. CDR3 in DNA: TGTGCCAGCAGCCCCCTTGGACCTGGACCTGAGACCCAGTACTTC.

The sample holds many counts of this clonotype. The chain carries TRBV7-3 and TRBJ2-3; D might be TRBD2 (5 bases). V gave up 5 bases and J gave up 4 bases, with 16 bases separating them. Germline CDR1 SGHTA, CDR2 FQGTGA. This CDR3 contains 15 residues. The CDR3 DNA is TGTGCCAGCAGCCCAGACTCGCAGAGGGCAGATACGCAGTATTTT. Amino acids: CASSPDSQRADTQYF.